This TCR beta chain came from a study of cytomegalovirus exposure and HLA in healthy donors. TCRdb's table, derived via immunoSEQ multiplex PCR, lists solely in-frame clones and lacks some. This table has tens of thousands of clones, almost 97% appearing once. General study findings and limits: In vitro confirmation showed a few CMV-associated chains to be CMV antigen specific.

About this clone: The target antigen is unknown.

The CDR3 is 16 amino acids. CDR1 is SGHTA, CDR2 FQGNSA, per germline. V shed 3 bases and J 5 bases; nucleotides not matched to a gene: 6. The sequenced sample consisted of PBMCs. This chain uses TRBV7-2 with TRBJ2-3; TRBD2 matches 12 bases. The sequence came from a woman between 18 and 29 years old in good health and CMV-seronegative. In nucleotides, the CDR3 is TGTGCCAGCAGCTTGGCTAGCGGGAGGGGAGTAGATACGCAGTATTTT. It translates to CASSLASGRGVDTQYF.